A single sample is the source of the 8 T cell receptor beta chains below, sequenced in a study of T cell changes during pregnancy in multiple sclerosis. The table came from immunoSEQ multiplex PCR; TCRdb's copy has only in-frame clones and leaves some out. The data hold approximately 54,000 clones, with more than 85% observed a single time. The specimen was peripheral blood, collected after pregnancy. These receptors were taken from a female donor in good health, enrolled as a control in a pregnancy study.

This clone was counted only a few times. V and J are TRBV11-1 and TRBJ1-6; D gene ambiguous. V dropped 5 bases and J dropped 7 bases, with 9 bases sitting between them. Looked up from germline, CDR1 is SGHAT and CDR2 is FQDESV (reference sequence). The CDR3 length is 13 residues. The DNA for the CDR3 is TGTGCCAGCAGCACCCGACTGAATTCACCCCTCCACTTT. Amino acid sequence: CASSTRLNSPLHF. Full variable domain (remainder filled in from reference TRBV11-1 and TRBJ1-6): EAEVAQSPRYKITEKSQAVAFWCDPISGHATLYWYRQILGQGPELLVQFQDESVVDDSQLPKDRFSAERLKGVDSTLKIQPAELGDSAMYLCASSTRLNSPLHFGNGTRLTVT.

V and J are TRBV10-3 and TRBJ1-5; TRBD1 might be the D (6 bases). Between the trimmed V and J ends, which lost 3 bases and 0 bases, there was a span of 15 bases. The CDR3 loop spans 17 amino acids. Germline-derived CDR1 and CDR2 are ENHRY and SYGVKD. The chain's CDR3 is CAISDRGEAYSNQPQHF. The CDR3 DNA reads TGTGCCATCAGTGACAGGGGAGAGGCCTATAGCAATCAGCCCCAGCATTTT.

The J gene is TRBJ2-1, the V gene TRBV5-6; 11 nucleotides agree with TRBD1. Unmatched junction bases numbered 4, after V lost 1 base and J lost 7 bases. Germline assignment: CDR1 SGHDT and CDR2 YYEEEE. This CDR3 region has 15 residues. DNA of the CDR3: TGTGCCAGCAGCTTGTTAGGGACAGGGGGGAATGAGCAGTTCTTC. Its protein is CASSLLGTGGNEQFF.

CDR3 sequence (DNA): TGTGCCAGCAGACACGGGAGGGAAACTGAAGCTTTCTTT. It yields the protein CASRHGRETEAFF. The chain couples TRBV6-6 to TRBJ1-1; no clear D. The germline CDR1 and CDR2 sequences are MNHNY and SVGAGI (reference sequence). Trimming took 6 bases from V and 5 from J, leaving 13 bases between them. The CDR3 has 13 amino acids.

The CDR3 protein is CASSSSWGGAWYEQYF. CDR3 DNA sequence: TGTGCCAGCAGTTCTTCTTGGGGGGGCGCCTGGTACGAGCAGTACTTC. The V and J genes are TRBV6-5 and TRBJ2-7; D perhaps matches TRBD2 (7 bases). CDR3 length: 16 residues. Germline lookup yields CDR1 MNHEY and CDR2 SVGAGI. The V gene lost 4 bases and the J gene lost 4 bases, with 20 bases spanning the gap.

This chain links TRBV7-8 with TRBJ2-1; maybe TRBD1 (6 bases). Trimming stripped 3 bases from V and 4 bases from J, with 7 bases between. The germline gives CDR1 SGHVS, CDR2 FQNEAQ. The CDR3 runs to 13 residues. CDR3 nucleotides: TGTGCCAGCAGCTTCGGGACATACAATGAGCAGTTCTTC. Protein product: CASSFGTYNEQFF.

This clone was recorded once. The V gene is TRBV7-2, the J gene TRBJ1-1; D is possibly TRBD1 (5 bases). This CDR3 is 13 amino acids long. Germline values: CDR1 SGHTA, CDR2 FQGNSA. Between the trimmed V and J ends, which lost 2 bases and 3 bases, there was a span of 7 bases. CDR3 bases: TGTGCCAGCAGCTTAATGACAGACACTGAAGCTTTCTTT. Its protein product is CASSLMTDTEAFF.

This CDR3 is CSVNRLSNTGELFF. In DNA, the CDR3 is TGCAGCGTGAACAGGCTCTCGAACACCGGGGAGCTGTTTTTT. The rearrangement links TRBV29-1 to TRBJ2-2; D is perhaps TRBD1 (5 bases). Germline-derived CDR1 and CDR2 are SQVTM and ANQGSEA. The CDR3 runs 14 residues. Trimming took off 6 bases at V and 0 bases at J, with 11 bases between the two ends.